This note documents a single T cell receptor beta chain sequence. Sequenced by immunoSEQ multiplex PCR; TCRdb stores in-frame clones only, minus some. The sample includes about 140,000 clones, around 85% of them seen just once. The data originate from a study of blood T cell repertoires in COVID-19. This TCR was sampled from a man aged 45-65 years with acute or convalescent COVID-19. The source material was peripheral blood.

In nucleotides, the CDR3 is TGTGCCGGAGGACTAGCGGGACCCTACGAGCAGTACTTC. The encoded protein is CAGGLAGPYEQYF. The chain links TRBV30 to TRBJ2-7; 12 nucleotides agree with TRBD2. The germline V gene has CDR1 GTSNPN and CDR2 SVGIG (reference sequence). V gave up 8 bases and J gave up 2 bases; unmatched junction bases: 4. The CDR3 contains 13 residues.